These 20 T cell receptor beta chains were all obtained from the same sample, sequenced in a study of CD8 T cells in ankylosing spondylitis. TCRdb re-called the 5' RACE reads with MiXCR, one entry per CDR3 protein. The sample consists of around 150,000 distinct CDR3 sequences, approximately 7.3% of them appearing once. The sample taken for sequencing was blood, either unsorted or a sorted T cell fraction (not recorded which). These TCRs come from a female donor with ankylosing spondylitis or in good health (not recorded which).

This clonotype has a count of ten or more. For the CDR3, the DNA is TGCAGCGTTGACCCCCCTAGACAGGTGGGCACTGAAGCTTTCTTT. This codes for CSVDPPRQVGTEAFF. The J gene is TRBJ1-1, the V gene TRBV29-1; a possible D gene is TRBD1 (6 bases). CDR1 is SQVTM, CDR2 ANQGSEA, per germline. V was pared by 3 bases and J by 4 bases, with 18 bases between. The CDR3 extends over 15 amino acids.

This clonotype has at least ten counts. This chain joins TRBV6-1 and TRBJ2-1; TRBD2 agrees at 13 bases. The CDR3 consists of 16 residues. V dropped 6 bases and J dropped 3; count of bases not matched to a gene: 5. The germline gives CDR1 MNHNS, CDR2 SASEGT. CDR3 sequence reads: CASSLGLAGSYNEQFF. CDR3 sequence (DNA): TGTGCCAGCAGCCTGGGACTAGCGGGGAGCTACAATGAGCAGTTCTTC.

As for this clonotype: This may come from a read error, since a much larger clone is one base off. The chain carries TRBV7-2 and TRBJ2-5; D possibly corresponds to TRBD2 (6 bases). This CDR3 spans 16 amino acids. The germline CDR1 and CDR2 sequences are SGHTA and FQGNSA. The CDR3 loop is CVSSLRRLDYPETQYF. The CDR3 DNA reads as TGTGTCAGCAGCTTACGTAGATTGGACTACCCAGAGACCCAGTACTTC.

There are many counts of this clonotype. The CDR3 region is CASSLRPYNEQFF. The CDR3 nucleotides are TGTGCCAGCAGCCTACGCCCTTACAATGAGCAGTTCTTC. This chain uses TRBV7-6 with TRBJ2-1, with D hard to call. The CDR3 length is 13 residues. V was trimmed by 5 bases and J by 4 bases, leaving 9 bases between them. CDR1 is SGHVS, CDR2 FNYEAQ, per germline. The whole variable domain, remainder taken from reference TRBV7-6 and TRBJ2-1, is GAGVSQSPRYKVTKRGQDVALRCDPISGHVSLYWYRQALGQGPEFLTYFNYEAQQDKSGLPNDRFSAERPEGSISTLTIQRTEQRDSAMYRCASSLRPYNEQFFGPGTRLTVL.

In this sample, this clonotype turned up many times. The chain combines TRBV7-9 with TRBJ1-6; D is undetermined. Per the germline V gene, CDR1 is SEHNR and CDR2 is FQNEAQ (reference sequence). The V gene lost 3 bases and the J gene lost 3 bases, with 12 bases spanning the gap. The CDR3 sequence is 16 residues long. CDR3 in DNA: TGTGCCAGCAGCTTGGATAATAGAGTCTATAATTCACCCCTCCACTTT. Its translation: CASSLDNRVYNSPLHF.

This clonotype has at least ten counts. The rearrangement links TRBV11-2 to TRBJ2-2; no firm D call. Germline assignment: CDR1 SGHAT and CDR2 FQNNGV. The CDR3 loop spans 13 amino acids. Trimming cost V 0 bases and J 4 bases, with 3 bases left between them. The CDR3 coding sequence is TGTGCCAGCAGCTTAGAGGGCACCGGGGAGCTGTTTTTT. Amino acids: CASSLEGTGELFF.

This clonotype has a count of ten or more. The rearrangement links TRBV20-1 to TRBJ2-7; 7 nucleotides align to TRBD1. This CDR3 is 17 amino acids long. Unmatched junction bases numbered 17, after V lost 4 bases and J lost 2 bases. Germline loops: CDR1 DFQATT, CDR2 SNEGSKA (reference sequence). The CDR3 here is CSAISVSPGQITYEQYF. The CDR3 DNA reads TGCAGTGCTATCTCCGTGAGCCCGGGACAGATAACCTACGAGCAGTACTTC.

This clonotype was counted at least ten times. This chain joins TRBV5-6 and TRBJ2-5; 7 bases align to TRBD1. The CDR3 length is 13 residues. In germline, CDR1 is SGHDT, CDR2 YYEEEE. Trimming cost V 4 bases and J 2 bases; bases outside gene matches: 2. The CDR3 region is CASSRTGQETQYF. The CDR3 DNA follows: TGTGCCAGCAGCAGGACAGGACAAGAGACCCAGTACTTC.

V usage is TRBV5-6 and J usage is TRBJ2-6; no clear D. V lost 6 bases and J 4 bases, leaving 23 bases between the germline ends. The CDR3 sequence is 18 residues long. CDR1 and CDR2 (germline): SGHDT, YYEEEE. The CDR3 protein is CASTLGRIPLGGANVLTF. The CDR3 bases are TGTGCCAGCACCCTGGGTCGCATACCTCTCGGGGGGGCCAACGTCCTGACTTTC.

This clonotype occurred many times. The J gene is TRBJ2-7, the V gene TRBV12-3 or TRBV12-4; D is undetermined. Trimming shortened V by 3 bases and J by 0 bases, and 9 bases separated the two germline ends. This CDR3 has 14 amino acids. CDR3 bases: TGTGCCAGCAGTTTTTGGCAGAACTCCTACGAGCAGTACTTC. It yields the protein CASSFWQNSYEQYF.

This clonotype was seen only a few times. This chain joins TRBV5-1 and TRBJ1-6; unclear D gene. Germline V gene data show CDR1 as SGHRS and CDR2 as YFSETQ. Trimming stripped 3 bases from V and 7 bases from J, with 8 bases between. The CDR3 spans 13 residues. The CDR3 loop reads CASSSMGNSPLHF. The CDR3 bases are TGCGCCAGCAGCTCCATGGGAAATTCACCCCTCCACTTT.

This clonotype has ten or more counts. The chain recombines TRBV30 with TRBJ2-3; the D gene is possibly TRBD2 (6 bases). Between the trimmed V and J ends, which lost 2 bases and 6 bases, there was a span of 15 bases. The CDR3 sequence is 14 residues long. Germline CDR1 reads GTSNPN; CDR2 reads SVGIG (reference sequence). The chain's CDR3 is CAWSRDSTFDTQYF. The CDR3 nucleotides read TGTGCCTGGAGTAGGGACTCGACCTTTGATACGCAGTATTTT.

This clonotype was detected ten times or more. The V gene is TRBV12-3 or TRBV12-4, the J gene TRBJ2-2; no reliable D call. This CDR3 is 15 amino acids long. Trimming left V 2 bases short and J 5 bases short, with 12 bases between. The CDR3 reads CASSLRLDGTGELFF. DNA of the CDR3: TGTGCCAGCAGTTTAAGATTGGACGGAACCGGGGAGCTGTTTTTT.

This clonotype appeared a few times. The rearrangement links TRBV7-2 to TRBJ2-5; D is unclear. CDR1 is SGHTA, CDR2 FQGNSA, per germline. Between the trimmed V and J ends, which lost 5 bases and 2 bases, there was a span of 9 bases. The CDR3 has 13 amino acids. This CDR3 reads CASSAFLQETQYF. CDR3 DNA: TGTGCCAGCAGCGCGTTTCTACAAGAGACCCAGTACTTC.

This clonotype was counted at least ten times. The chain employs TRBV20-1 and TRBJ2-1; TRBD1 or TRBD2 may be the D gene (6 bases each). The V gene lost 4 bases and the J gene lost 9 bases, with 19 bases spanning the gap. This CDR3 spans 14 amino acids. Germline loops: CDR1 DFQATT, CDR2 SNEGSKA (reference sequence). CDR3 nucleotide sequence: TGCAGTGCTACCACCGAGGGGGTCGGGGGTGAGCAGTTCTTC. Amino acid sequence: CSATTEGVGGEQFF.

In this sample, this clonotype turned up many times. J is TRBJ2-7 and V is TRBV10-3, with a weak D call TRBD2 (5 bases). The CDR3 length is 14 residues. Germline V gene lookup returns CDR1 ENHRY and CDR2 SYGVKD. The V gene lost 8 bases and the J gene lost 0 bases, with 14 bases spanning the gap. The CDR3 region has the DNA TGTGCCATCCAAATATCGGGGAGCTCCTACGAGCAGTACTTC. The encoded protein is CAIQISGSSYEQYF.

The rearrangement links TRBV5-6 to TRBJ2-1, with 8 bases identical to TRBD1. Germline loops: CDR1 SGHDT, CDR2 YYEEEE. With V trimmed by 4 bases and J by 8 bases, 5 bases remained unmatched. CDR3 length: 13 residues. This CDR3 reads CASSRTGRDEQFF. CDR3 DNA: TGTGCCAGCAGCCGGACAGGGCGGGATGAGCAGTTCTTC. The variable domain in full, with the rest retrieved from reference TRBV5-6 and TRBJ2-1, is DAGVTQSPTHLIKTRGQQVTLRCSPKSGHDTVSWYQQALGQGPQFIFQYYEEEERQRGNFPDRFSGHQFPNYSSELNVNALLLGDSALYLCASSRTGRDEQFFGPGTRLTVL.

This clonotype was recorded at least ten times. The V gene is TRBV6-1, the J gene TRBJ2-2; no clear D gene. The V end was cut by 6 bases, the J end by 7 bases, with 3 bases between. This CDR3 is 10 amino acids long. From germline, CDR1 is MNHNS and CDR2 SASEGT. The CDR3 spells CASRSGELFF. The CDR3 DNA reads TGTGCCAGCAGGAGCGGGGAGCTGTTTTTT.

This clonotype was counted ten times or more. The rearrangement links TRBV5-6 to TRBJ1-2; the D gene is possibly TRBD1 (5 bases). CDR3 length equals 14 residues. V was cut by 0 bases and J by 7 bases, with 13 bases left in between. Germline values: CDR1 SGHDT, CDR2 YYEEEE. The CDR3 region is CASSLDGGVGGYTF. Written as DNA, the CDR3 is TGTGCCAGCAGCTTGGACGGGGGGGTAGGTGGCTACACCTTC.

V usage is TRBV12-3 or TRBV12-4 and J usage is TRBJ1-2; no reliable D call. This CDR3 region has 13 residues. V shed 2 bases and J shed 8 bases, with 12 bases lying between them. The CDR3 protein is CASSLSLGYGYTF. CDR3 DNA: TGTGCCAGCAGTTTATCACTTGGGTACGGCTACACCTTC.